This T cell receptor (beta chain) was captured in a study of shared clonotypes between healthy human individuals. The wider study: Researchers assigned three CD4 naive, three CD4 memory, two CD8 naive and one CD8 memory plate to each donor.

Regarding the study as a whole: Across subsets, estimated richness was generally greater for naive than for memory populations.

This CDR3 contains 16 residues. Germline V CDR1 and CDR2: SGHNT, YYREEE (reference sequence). At deep level, the assay was performed. The table came from immunoSEQ multiplex PCR; TCRdb's copy has only in-frame clones and leaves some out. Of about a million clones listed, 60% to 80% are singletons. Turning to this clone: Its antigen is as yet unknown. It may be a read error: a sequence one base away is much more abundant.

The receptor was isolated from a man aged 18 to 35 in good health. Some clones in this sample may be carry-over from other donors' samples. The sample was memory CD4+ T cells from PBMCs. The subset is: CD45RA-negative fraction. The chain links TRBV5-4 to TRBJ2-7, with a weak D call TRBD2 (6 bases). The CDR3 here is CASSQGLSGLRAEQYF. DNA for the CDR3: TGCGCCAGCAGCCAGGGATTATCGGGACTCCGGGCCGAGCAGTACTTC.